The next 27 T cell receptor beta chains were all read from a single sample in a study of human T cells and chemical hapten exposure. TCRdb re-called the RACE reads with MiXCR, one entry per CDR3 protein. The repertoire holds 180,000 or so distinct CDR3 sequences, with under 25% as singletons. As to time point: patch test 1, 2 weeks after DPC sensitization. This sample's treatment: therapeutic diphenylcyclopropenone sensitization with weekly scalp DPC. The sample was whole blood, taken in connection with sensitization to the hapten diphenylcyclopropenone (DPC). The receptor source for this set is a woman between 50 and 59 years old with alopecia areata. Some clones in this sample may be carry-over from other donors' samples.

The rearrangement joins TRBV12-3 or TRBV12-4 to TRBJ2-7, with D unresolved. The CDR3 has 11 residues. V lost 7 bases, J lost 5 bases, and 9 bases lay in between. The CDR3, as DNA: TGTGCCAGCAAAGATCTGGACGAGCAGTACTTC. This sequence encodes CASKDLDEQYF.

The chain employs TRBV5-1 and TRBJ2-1; D remains unclear. V was pared by 0 bases and J by 6 bases, with 7 bases between. The CDR3 runs 13 residues. From germline, CDR1 is SGHRS and CDR2 YFSETQ. The CDR3 here is CASSLAGSNEQFF. CDR3 nucleotides: TGCGCCAGCAGCTTGGCGGGTTCCAATGAGCAGTTCTTC.

The chain uses TRBV2 and TRBJ2-7; 9 bases match TRBD2. Germline V gives CDR1 SNHLY, CDR2 FYNNEI. The J segment lost 5 bases and the V segment lost 4 bases, leaving 21 bases of the junction unmatched. This CDR3 has 19 residues. The CDR3: CASSAMSLLAGHPIDEQYF. CDR3 nucleotide sequence: TGTGCCAGCAGTGCCATGAGTTTGCTAGCGGGACACCCTATCGACGAGCAGTACTTC. Looking up the rest from reference TRBV2 and TRBJ2-7 gives the full variable domain: EPEVTQTPSHQVTQMGQEVILRCVPISNHLYFYWYRQILGQKVEFLVSFYNNEISEKSEIFDDQFSVERPDGSNFTLKIRSTKLEDSAMYFCASSAMSLLAGHPIDEQYFGPGTRLTVT.

This clonotype was counted a few times. The V call is TRBV29-1, the J call TRBJ2-3; a possible D gene is TRBD1 (6 bases). From germline, CDR1 is SQVTM and CDR2 ANQGSEA. The length of the CDR3 is 13 residues. V was pared by 7 bases and J by 2 bases, with 13 bases between. The CDR3 DNA sequence: TGCAGCGACGCGGACAGAAACACAGATACGCAGTATTTT. It translates to CSDADRNTDTQYF.

The rearrangement links TRBV11-2 to TRBJ2-3; 7 bases are shared with TRBD1. The V gene end was trimmed by 5 bases and the J gene end by 3 bases; junction bases not matched to a gene: 8. Germline CDR1 is SGHAT and CDR2 is FQNNGV. The CDR3 consists of 15 residues. The DNA of the CDR3 is TGTGCCAGCAGCCTCCTCGGGACAGCGACAGATACGCAGTATTTT. Protein: CASSLLGTATDTQYF.

This clonotype occurred a few times. V gene TRBV11-2 combines with J gene TRBJ1-4, with D maybe TRBD1 (5 bases). The germline V gene has CDR1 SGHAT and CDR2 FQNNGV. V was pared by 2 bases and J by 1 base, with 5 bases between. The CDR3 has 14 residues. The CDR3 spells CASSLRGTNEKLFF. The CDR3 nucleotides read TGTGCCAGCAGCTTAAGGGGAACTAATGAAAAACTGTTTTTT.

This clonotype was picked up a small number of times. The rearrangement links TRBV2 to TRBJ2-3; TRBD2 agrees at 7 bases. Trimming removed 4 bases from V and 5 bases from J; junction bases left unmatched: 3. The CDR3 length is 13 residues. Germline loops: CDR1 SNHLY, CDR2 FYNNEI. CDR3 DNA sequence: TGTGCCAGCAGTGGGATAGCGGGAGATACGCAGTATTTT. Its translation: CASSGIAGDTQYF.

The chain links TRBV5-6 to TRBJ2-3, with 10 bases identical to TRBD1. Unmatched junction bases numbered 1, after V lost 3 bases and J lost 3 bases. The CDR3 loop spans 14 amino acids. Looked up from germline, CDR1 is SGHDT and CDR2 is YYEEEE. The CDR3 region is CASSWTGGTDTQYF. CDR3 nucleotides: TGTGCCAGCAGCTGGACAGGGGGAACAGATACGCAGTATTTT.

This clonotype came up a few times. The chain employs TRBV7-2 and TRBJ2-1, with 8 bases identical to TRBD2. Germline trimming cut 5 bases from V and 3 bases from J; bases unmatched to any gene: 3. The CDR3 has 14 residues. In germline, CDR1 is SGHTA, CDR2 FQGNSA. CDR3: CASSVSGNYNEQFF. The CDR3 nucleotides are TGTGCCAGCAGCGTTAGCGGGAACTACAATGAGCAGTTCTTC.

This clonotype was seen a few times. V gene TRBV5-1 combines with J gene TRBJ2-1; D not resolved. The CDR3 is made up of 11 amino acids. Looked up from germline, CDR1 is SGHRS and CDR2 is YFSETQ. Trimming took 0 bases from V and 10 from J, leaving 5 bases between them. The CDR3 region has the DNA TGCGCCAGCAGCTTGGTGGAGGAGCAGTTCTTC. Its protein product is CASSLVEEQFF.

The rearrangement joins TRBV13 to TRBJ2-1; perhaps TRBD2 as D (6 bases). Deletions cut 6 bases from V and 6 bases from J, with 9 bases between. The CDR3 has 12 residues. In germline, CDR1 is PRHDT, CDR2 FYEKMQ (reference sequence). This chain's CDR3 is CASRLGGNEQFF. The CDR3 bases are TGTGCCAGCAGGCTGGGGGGCAATGAGCAGTTCTTC.

The rearrangement links TRBV5-1 to TRBJ2-7, with D perhaps TRBD1 (6 bases). The V end lost 4 bases, the J end lost 5 bases, and 16 bases lay between the germline ends. Germline V gene lookup returns CDR1 SGHRS and CDR2 YFSETQ. The CDR3 is made up of 14 amino acids. In nucleotides, the CDR3 is TGCGCCAGCAGCGCCTCAACAGGGTCCCACGAGCAGTACTTC. Translating gives CASSASTGSHEQYF.

This clonotype was detected many times. The V gene is TRBV5-4, the J gene TRBJ1-1; D gene unclear. Germline V lookup: CDR1 SGHNT, CDR2 YYREEE (reference sequence). The length of the CDR3 is 11 residues. The V end lost 6 bases, the J end lost 2 bases, and 5 bases lay between the germline ends. The CDR3 DNA is TGTGCCAGCATCATTAACACTGAAGCTTTCTTT. This encodes CASIINTEAFF.

This clonotype turned up a few times. CDR3 amino acids: CASSLNRPINQPQHF. The DNA for the CDR3 is TGTGCCAGCAGTTTAAACAGGCCAATCAATCAGCCCCAGCATTTT. V gene TRBV27 combines with J gene TRBJ1-5; possibly TRBD1 for D (5 bases). The CDR3 loop spans 15 amino acids. The germline gives CDR1 MNHEY, CDR2 SMNVEV (reference sequence). V was shortened by 2 bases and J by 3 bases, with 11 bases between the two germline ends.

The CDR3 is CASTYRGRQDNEQFF. The CDR3 nucleotides read TGCGCCAGCACCTACAGGGGGCGGCAGGACAATGAGCAGTTCTTC. This chain uses TRBV5-1 with TRBJ2-1; TRBD1 matches at 9 bases. The CDR3 runs to 15 residues. Looked up from germline, CDR1 is SGHRS and CDR2 is YFSETQ. V shed 6 bases, J shed 5 bases, and the junction held 9 bases outside the gene matches.

This chain uses TRBV10-2 with TRBJ2-2; no clear D gene. The germline V and J ends were trimmed by 0 bases and 3 bases, with 5 bases remaining between them. The CDR3 spans 14 residues. From germline, CDR1 is WSHSY and CDR2 SAAADI. The CDR3 here is CASSESIDTGELFF. The CDR3 coding sequence is TGCGCCAGCAGTGAGTCGATCGACACCGGGGAGCTGTTTTTT.

This clonotype has only a few counts. This chain uses TRBV7-9 with TRBJ2-2, with D uncertain. Trimming stripped 3 bases from V and 4 bases from J, with 9 bases between. The germline CDR1 and CDR2 sequences are SEHNR and FQNEAQ (reference sequence). This CDR3 is built from 14 residues. CDR3 nucleotides: TGTGCCAGCAGCTTTGTGGACGGCACCGGGGAGCTGTTTTTT. Translated, it gives CASSFVDGTGELFF.

This clonotype was detected ten times or more. This chain uses TRBV10-2 with TRBJ1-1; D is perhaps TRBD1 (5 bases). The CDR3 length is 12 residues. The germline V gene encodes CDR1 WSHSY and CDR2 SAAADI. V was clipped by 6 bases and J by 8 bases, with 13 bases between them. CDR3 sequence: CASSADRQEAFF. DNA of the CDR3: TGCGCCAGCAGCGCCGACAGACAGGAAGCTTTCTTT.

The chain employs TRBV18 and TRBJ2-3; 8 bases align to TRBD2. The germline V gene has CDR1 KGHSH and CDR2 LQKENI. Germline trimming cut 1 base from V and 2 bases from J; bases unmatched to any gene: 11. This CDR3 comprises 18 residues. CDR3 sequence (DNA): TGTGCCAGCTCACCACTGCCCCTAGCGGGCTTCTCCACAGATACGCAGTATTTT. Its translation: CASSPLPLAGFSTDTQYF.

This clonotype was observed many times. The J gene is TRBJ1-3, the V gene TRBV7-2; a weak D match, TRBD1 (5 bases). Trimming took 5 bases from V and 0 from J, leaving 8 bases between them. The CDR3 totals 14 residues. Germline lookup yields CDR1 SGHTA and CDR2 FQGNSA. Here the CDR3 reads CASSTGASGNTIYF. The DNA of the CDR3 is TGTGCCAGCAGCACCGGGGCCTCTGGAAACACCATATATTTT.

The V call is TRBV7-2, the J call TRBJ1-4, with a weak D call TRBD1 (5 bases). Trimming took 3 bases from V and 7 from J, leaving 15 bases between them. Germline V gene lookup returns CDR1 SGHTA and CDR2 FQGNSA. CDR3 length: 15 residues. CDR3 residues: CASSLGFQGGEKLFF. Written as DNA, the CDR3 is TGTGCCAGCAGCTTGGGGTTTCAGGGTGGTGAAAAACTGTTTTTT.

The chain combines TRBV20-1 with TRBJ1-1; 11 positions match TRBD1. The CDR3 loop spans 15 amino acids. Looked up from germline, CDR1 is DFQATT and CDR2 is SNEGSKA (reference sequence). The V and J ends lost 3 bases and 6 bases, in that order; junction bases with no gene match: 9. Written as DNA, the CDR3 is TGCAGTGCTAGTAGGGACAGGGGGATCGTCGCTGAAGCTTTCTTT. Its translation is CSASRDRGIVAEAFF.

The J gene is TRBJ1-2, the V gene TRBV20-1; possibly TRBD1 for D (6 bases). CDR1 and CDR2 (germline): DFQATT, SNEGSKA (reference sequence). V lost 6 bases and J 8 bases, leaving 16 bases between the germline ends. The CDR3 consists of 12 residues. Written as DNA, the CDR3 is TGCAGTGCCGGAACCAGGGGAGACGGCTACACCTTC. The encoded protein is CSAGTRGDGYTF.

This clonotype was seen only a few times. The gene calls are TRBV30 and TRBJ2-1, with D unclear. The V end lost 2 bases, the J end lost 9 bases, and 14 bases lay between the germline ends. Looked up from germline, CDR1 is GTSNPN and CDR2 is SVGIG (reference sequence). The CDR3 runs 13 residues. DNA for the CDR3: TGTGCCTGGAGTACAAACCTAGGAGTTGAGCAGTTCTTC. Its translation: CAWSTNLGVEQFF.

The chain's CDR3 is CSARAESTDTQYF. The CDR3 nucleotides read TGCAGTGCTAGAGCGGAGAGCACAGATACGCAGTATTTT. The chain joins TRBV20-1 to TRBJ2-3; D gene ambiguous. The germline V and J ends were trimmed by 1 base and 0 bases, with 5 bases remaining between them. Germline CDR1 and CDR2: DFQATT and SNEGSKA (reference sequence). The CDR3 is 13 amino acids.

The chain links TRBV7-9 to TRBJ1-4; 11 bases match TRBD1. J gave up 4 bases and V 5 bases, and 6 bases lay outside the gene matches. CDR1 is SEHNR and CDR2 is FQNEAQ in the germline V gene (reference sequence). The CDR3 runs to 16 residues. CDR3 sequence (DNA): TGTGCCAGCAGCCCCGGACAGGGGGCCGTTAATGAAAAACTGTTTTTT. This sequence encodes CASSPGQGAVNEKLFF. The whole variable domain, filled in from reference TRBV7-9 and TRBJ1-4, reads DTGVSQNPRHKITKRGQNVTFRCDPISEHNRLYWYRQTLGQGPEFLTYFQNEAQLEKSRLLSDRFSAERPKGSFSTLEIQRTEQGDSAMYLCASSPGQGAVNEKLFFGSGTQLSVL.

Only a few counts were recorded for this clonotype. CDR3 coding DNA: TGTGCCAGCAAACTTGGTCCGGGACTAGCTGCAACCTACGAGCAGTACTTC. Its protein product is CASKLGPGLAATYEQYF. The V gene is TRBV2, the J gene TRBJ2-7, with 9 bases identical to TRBD2. Trimming took 7 bases from V and 2 from J; bases not matched to a gene: 15. Looked up from germline, CDR1 is SNHLY and CDR2 is FYNNEI. The CDR3 totals 17 residues.